These T cell receptor beta chains were read from a single sample in a study of blood T cell repertoires in COVID-19. Measured with immunoSEQ multiplex PCR; TCRdb has only the in-frame clones, and not every one. The data hold approximately 280,000 clones, with about 88% observed a single time. The sample taken for sequencing was peripheral blood. The receptors come from an older woman with acute or convalescent COVID-19. The CDR3 runs from the conserved cysteine through the conserved F or W. Fields, in order: J gene, clone size, V gene, D gene, CDR3 DNA, CDR3 protein. The D gene is left open where the match is weak. Clone size, where shown, is once, few, many, or a class for clones that have expanded.

j_call: TRBJ1-1
clone_size: once
v_call: TRBV5-4
d_call: NA
cdr3_nt: TGTGCCAGCAGCTTGGGCCGTAACCAAGGACTCGGCACTGAAGCTTTCTTT
cdr3_aa: CASSLGRNQGLGTEAFF

j_call: TRBJ1-2
clone_size: NA
v_call: TRBV7-9
d_call: TRBD1
cdr3_nt: TGTGCCAGCAACGCGCCAGGGGGCTATGGCTACACCTTC
cdr3_aa: CASNAPGGYGYTF

j_call: TRBJ2-3
clone_size: NA
v_call: TRBV5-1
d_call: NA
cdr3_nt: TGCGCCAGCAGCTTGTCATCCACAGATACGCAGTATTTT
cdr3_aa: CASSLSSTDTQYF

j_call: TRBJ2-6
clone_size: NA
v_call: TRBV3-1/TRBV3-2
d_call: NA
cdr3_nt: TGTGCCAGCAGCCCTTCGGACAGTTCCTCTGGGGCCAACGTCCTGACTTTC
cdr3_aa: CASSPSDSSSGANVLTF

j_call: TRBJ1-1
clone_size: NA
v_call: TRBV7-9
d_call: NA
cdr3_nt: TGTGCCACCAAGGGGGGGCGAGGGGACACTGAAGCTTTCTTT
cdr3_aa: CATKGGRGDTEAFF

j_call: TRBJ2-5
clone_size: NA
v_call: TRBV19
d_call: NA
cdr3_nt: TGTGCCACCTCGAGACATAACCAAGAGACCCAGTACTTC
cdr3_aa: CATSRHNQETQYF

j_call: TRBJ2-7
clone_size: NA
v_call: TRBV30
d_call: TRBD1
cdr3_nt: TGTGCCTGGCAGGGACAGGGGAACGAGCAGTACTTC
cdr3_aa: CAWQGQGNEQYF

j_call: TRBJ1-4
clone_size: NA
v_call: TRBV18
d_call: TRBD1
cdr3_nt: TGTGCCAGCTCTCAGGGACAGAGAAATGAAAAACTGTTTTTT
cdr3_aa: CASSQGQRNEKLFF

j_call: TRBJ1-2
clone_size: NA
v_call: TRBV18
d_call: NA
cdr3_nt: TGTGCCAGCTCTCGAACCGGGACACCGAGTTCTAACTATGGCTACACCTTC
cdr3_aa: CASSRTGTPSSNYGYTF

j_call: TRBJ2-7
clone_size: NA
v_call: TRBV25-1
d_call: TRBD1
cdr3_nt: TGTGCCAGCAGTGAGAGCGCGGACAGGGGCTACGAGCAGTACTTC
cdr3_aa: CASSESADRGYEQYF

j_call: TRBJ1-1
clone_size: NA
v_call: TRBV9
d_call: NA
cdr3_nt: TGTGCCAGCAGCTTTACAGGGAACACTGAAGCTTTCTTT
cdr3_aa: CASSFTGNTEAFF

j_call: TRBJ2-3
clone_size: NA
v_call: TRBV7-8
d_call: TRBD2
cdr3_nt: TGTGCCAGCAGCTCCTGGGGGGGTAGCACAGATACGCAGTATTTT
cdr3_aa: CASSSWGGSTDTQYF